The 12 T cell receptor beta chains given below trace back to one sample, sequenced in a study of identifying expanded T cells in peripheral blood. Data came from immunoSEQ multiplex PCR; TCRdb stores just in-frame clones and leaves some out. In the table there are some 80,000 clones, approximately 90% of which are singletons. The material sequenced was blood. The receptors were gathered from a person between 18 and 75 years old in good health.

The chain is built from TRBV9 and TRBJ2-7; 9 bases map to TRBD1. Germline V CDR1 and CDR2: SGDLS, YYNGEE. The CDR3 extends over 15 amino acids. V shed 0 bases and J 2 bases; nucleotides not matched to a gene: 3. The CDR3 DNA follows: TGTGCCAGCAGCGTAGCTGGGACAGGGACCTACGAGCAGTACTTC. Protein product: CASSVAGTGTYEQYF.

This chain links TRBV29-1 with TRBJ1-2; TRBD1 matches 9 bases. This CDR3 has 11 residues. Germline CDR1 and CDR2: SQVTM and ANQGSEA. This CDR3 reads CSGQGNYGYTF. CDR3 nucleotide sequence: TGCAGTGGACAGGGGAACTATGGCTACACCTTC. Based on the CDR3 plus reference TRBV29-1 and TRBJ1-2, the full variable domain is SAVISQKPSRDICQRGTSLTIQCQVDSQVTMMFWYRQQPGQSLTLIATANQGSEATYESGFVIDKFPISRPNLTFSTLTVSNMSPEDSSIYLCSGQGNYGYTFGSGTRLTVV.

This rearrangement joins TRBV13 to TRBJ2-6; 9 nucleotides match TRBD1. Germline V gene data show CDR1 as PRHDT and CDR2 as FYEKMQ (reference sequence). J lost 4 bases, V lost 5 bases, and 9 bases had no gene match. The CDR3 is made up of 17 amino acids. CDR3 bases: TGTGCCAGCAGCCCGGACAGGGGTTCCCCCGGGGCCAACGTCCTGACTTTC. It codes for CASSPDRGSPGANVLTF.

CDR3 residues: CASRLQVQNTEAFF. The CDR3 coding sequence is TGCGCCAGCAGGCTACAGGTGCAGAACACTGAAGCTTTCTTT. The chain recombines TRBV5-1 with TRBJ1-1; the D gene is possibly TRBD1 (5 bases). Germline CDR1 is SGHRS and CDR2 is YFSETQ. This CDR3 is 14 amino acids long. V gave up 5 bases and J gave up 1 base, with 12 bases separating them.

The chain recombines TRBV18 with TRBJ1-5; TRBD1 might be the D (6 bases). This CDR3 contains 13 residues. Germline V lookup: CDR1 KGHSH, CDR2 LQKENI. V dropped 6 bases and J dropped 7 bases, with 13 bases sitting between them. CDR3 residues: CASSGGQSQPQHF. In nucleotides, the CDR3 is TGTGCCAGCTCTGGTGGACAGTCCCAGCCCCAGCATTTT.

The chain employs TRBV5-4 and TRBJ2-7; 9 positions agree with TRBD2. Germline CDR1 and CDR2: SGHNT and YYREEE (reference sequence). Trimming at V came to 1 base and at J to 7 bases, leaving 21 bases not matched to a gene. This CDR3 contains 19 residues. The CDR3 coding sequence is TGTGCCAGCAGCTTGTGGGTAGCGGGAGATTATAGGTTAACGGGGGAGCAGTACTTC. This sequence encodes CASSLWVAGDYRLTGEQYF.

The V gene is TRBV11-2, the J gene TRBJ2-1; D is unclear. V shed 0 bases and J shed 7 bases, with 4 bases lying between them. This CDR3 spans 12 amino acids. CDR1 is SGHAT and CDR2 is FQNNGV in the germline V gene. In nucleotides, the CDR3 is TGTGCCAGCAGCTTAGACCAGAATGAGCAGTTCTTC. Encoded protein: CASSLDQNEQFF.

DNA for the CDR3: TGTGCCAGCAGTTTACGTTACGGACTAGCTATTCATGAGCAGTTCTTC. Protein sequence: CASSLRYGLAIHEQFF. V and J are TRBV27 and TRBJ2-1; 8 bases fit TRBD2. CDR1 and CDR2 (germline): MNHEY, SMNVEV (reference sequence). The CDR3 runs 16 residues. The ends lost 2 bases at V and 8 bases at J; junction bases unmatched: 11.

The chain links TRBV29-1 to TRBJ2-3; D may correspond to TRBD1 or TRBD2 (5 bases each). The V gene's germline CDR1 is SQVTM and CDR2 ANQGSEA. The V end was cut by 2 bases, the J end by 1 base, with 10 bases between. The CDR3 totals 14 residues. CDR3 sequence reads: CSVERGTGTDTQYF. In nucleotides, the CDR3 is TGCAGCGTTGAACGAGGGACGGGCACAGATACGCAGTATTTT.

The chain combines TRBV21-1 with TRBJ1-2. TRBV21-1 is listed as a pseudogene. This CDR3 is 15 amino acids long. For the CDR3, the DNA is TGTGCCAGCAGCAAAGCCCGGCCCCGGGGGTACGGCTACACCTTC. Translating gives CASSKARPRGYGYTF.

The rearrangement joins TRBV18 to TRBJ1-5; 8 bases line up with TRBD1. V gave up 3 bases and J gave up 2 bases; unmatched junction bases: 6. The CDR3 sequence is 16 residues long. CDR1 is KGHSH and CDR2 is LQKENI in the germline V gene. The CDR3 is CASSPKLTGGNQPQHF. The CDR3 DNA reads TGTGCCAGCTCACCGAAACTGACAGGGGGCAATCAGCCCCAGCATTTT. Looking up the rest from reference TRBV18 and TRBJ1-5 gives the full variable domain: NAGVMQNPRHLVRRRGQEARLRCSPMKGHSHVYWYRQLPEEGLKFMVYLQKENIIDESGMPKERFSAEFPKEGPSILRIQQVVRGDSAAYFCASSPKLTGGNQPQHFGDGTRLSIL.

The chain recombines TRBV7-8 with TRBJ2-7; 16 bases align to TRBD2. CDR3 size: 19 residues. The germline V gene encodes CDR1 SGHVS and CDR2 FQNEAQ. With V trimmed by 2 bases and J by 5 bases, 12 bases remained unmatched. CDR3 in amino acids: CASSLTGTSGGAGVHEQYF. The CDR3 nucleotides are TGTGCCAGCAGCTTAACGGGGACTAGCGGGGGGGCCGGTGTCCACGAGCAGTACTTC.